This T cell receptor beta chain was profiled in a study of shared clonotypes between healthy human individuals (dated by TCRdb to about 2020). Study-wide context: The cohort included three men and a couple of women between 18 and 49 years of age. Blood TCR repertoires of roughly five healthy adults were deeply sequenced to estimate repertoire size and the extent of clonotype sharing between individuals. Different laboratories and diverse techniques were used to prepare libraries and sequence TCR repertoires, to increase sequencing depth and limit assay-specific biases. Each donor's leukapheresis produced roughly between about 0.8 and 8.9 billion PBMCs. For each donor, three plates each were used for CD4 naive and CD4 memory, two plates were used for CD8 naive, and one plate was used for CD8 memory. Here is what the overall study found, with its caveats: Naive subsets generally had larger estimated clonotype richness than memory subsets. When a few donors were compared, the shared fraction of clonotypes was about 5% for naive CD4, about 4% for naive CD8, 2% to 2.5% for memory CD4, and roughly 0.4% for memory CD8. Sampling was restricted to blood, and TCR repertoires in tissue are likely to differ from TCR repertoires in blood. The genetic and exposure-history diversity represented was limited by the small number of donors. Pairwise subsampling indicated that sequencing depth was expected to affect the degree of clonotype sharing among donors. Incomplete sequencing was indicated by rarefaction of sorted-subset datasets, despite the large sequencing depth. Higher generation probabilities were observed for clonotypes shared by all four sorted-subset donors than for non-shared clonotypes.

The donors were healthy, HIV-negative adults who had no recently reported acute infections or vaccinations. All donors were Caucasian adults living in Nashville, Tennessee, USA. Magnetic negative selection was used to enrich CD4+ T cells, after which naive cells were positively selected on CD45RA and the negative fraction became the memory subset. Blood was obtained by leukapheresis, after which PBMCs were separated by Ficoll-Histopaque density gradient centrifugation and cryopreserved in liquid nitrogen vapor phase. Analytical flow cytometry was used to check the purity and quantity of every magnetically sorted T cell population. Genomic DNA was isolated from every sorted fraction and measured by UV absorbance on a Nanodrop 2000c. Using the deep immunoSEQ assay, TCR CDR3 regions were amplified from genomic DNA by multiplex PCR. Genomic DNA extracted from each cell subset was distributed evenly over all wells of several immunoSEQ 96-well plates, and each plate served as one replicate. For sorted subsets, each replicate PCR was loaded with 200 ng genomic DNA, equivalent to some 27,000 T cell genomes. Purified libraries were quantified with a Qubit 3.0 fluorometer, sized on a Bioanalyzer 2100, and re-quantified with the KAPA Library Quantification kit. Every immunoSEQ 96-well plate was sequenced on a separate single-read 150-cycle Illumina NextSeq 550 flow cell. As for how the authors treated the data: Because the immunoSEQ output included only junctional sequences and no quality scores, the filtering could not be the same as the filtering used for full-length reads. To assign V/J genes and CDR3, sequences were annotated using PyIR, a Python wrapper for IgBLAST v1.9, with IMGT germline references. Reads with weak V/J assignments (E-value above 1e-6), missing CDR3, stop codons, out-of-frame junctions, or ambiguous translated residues were removed. V3J clonotypes were defined as sequences sharing an identical inferred V gene, J gene, and CDR3 amino acid sequence. To compute the percentage overlap between repertoires, the number of shared unique clonotypes was divided by the size of the smaller repertoire. Repertoire richness was assessed with RTK rarefaction, the Chao1 estimator, and Recon v2.1 estimates of unobserved clonotypes. Generation probabilities were computed with OLGA for all TCRbeta clonotypes obtained by the gDNA method from several donors. The clones in this table, taken by TCRdb from immuneACCESS, are in-frame only. Not every clone is retained; where verified, under half of the shortfall comes from an unresolved V gene, and the cause of the rest is unknown. Clonal size and the V and J genes are those of that table, whereas D and trimming came from the DNA. Counted in this sample were about 1.5 million clones; under 99% of them appeared once. Roughly 0.42% of the sample rests with the top ten.

Points on this clone: Its antigen specificity is not known. One base away there is no much larger clone; base qualities are not given.

The germline V gene provides CDR1 MDHEN and CDR2 SYDVKM. The CDR3 spans 12 residues, from the cysteine through the phenylalanine. Solely the CDR3 DNA is kept, with 36 bases framed from the first base. V gives up 6 bases and J gives up 3 bases, and the segment between their germline ends measures 9 bases. The V and J segments used are TRBV28 and TRBJ2-7; TRBD1 is a weak D gene call, 5 bases matching. The clonotype comes from a man younger than 45 in good health. The sample consisted of naive CD4+ T cells sorted from blood. The meaning of the sample's cell subset or site label: CD45RA+ positively selected. CDR3 reads: CASRGRGYEQYF. DNA sequence: TGTGCCAGCAGGGGGCGAGGCTACGAGCAGTACTTC.